This TCR beta chain appears in the sequencing data of a study of shared clonotypes between healthy human individuals. This table comes from immunoSEQ multiplex PCR, and its TCRdb copy is limited to in-frame clones, with some not included. The data contain 550,000 to 600,000 clones, around 81% of them singletons. Trimming took off 1 base at V and 2 bases at J, with 12 bases between the two ends. This CDR3 is built from 16 residues. CDR1 and CDR2 from the germline V gene are LGHNA and YNFKEQ. This sequence originates from a woman in her thirties or forties in good health. Some clones in this sample may be carry-over from other donors' samples. Sample: PBMCs. This chain uses TRBV4-2 with TRBJ1-5; perhaps TRBD1 as D (5 bases). The DNA for the CDR3 is TGTGCCAGCAGCCAAGGGGGAACGGGGGGCAATCAGCCCCAGCATTTT. Translating gives CASSQGGTGGNQPQHF.